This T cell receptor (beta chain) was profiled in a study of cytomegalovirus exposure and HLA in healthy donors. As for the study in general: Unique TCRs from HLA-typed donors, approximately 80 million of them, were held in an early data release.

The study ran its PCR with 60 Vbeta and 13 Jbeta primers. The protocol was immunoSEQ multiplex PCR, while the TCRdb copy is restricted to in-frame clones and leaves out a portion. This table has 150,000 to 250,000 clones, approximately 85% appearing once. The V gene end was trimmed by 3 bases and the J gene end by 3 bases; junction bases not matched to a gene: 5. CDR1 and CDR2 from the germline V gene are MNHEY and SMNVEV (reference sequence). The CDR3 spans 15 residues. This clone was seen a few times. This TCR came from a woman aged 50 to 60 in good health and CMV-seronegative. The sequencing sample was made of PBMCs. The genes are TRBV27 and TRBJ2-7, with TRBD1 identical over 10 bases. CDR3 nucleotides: TGTGCCAGCAGTTTTTCCCGGACAGGGGGCTACGAGCAGTACTTC. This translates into CASSFSRTGGYEQYF.